The entry that follows covers one T cell receptor (beta chain) sequence. The protocol was immunoSEQ multiplex PCR, while the TCRdb copy is restricted to in-frame clones and leaves out a portion. The sample gives over a million clones, around 98% of which show up once; about 0.42% is in the top ten. This CDR3 has 18 amino acids. Germline CDR1 and CDR2: SGHTA and FQGNSA. V dropped 5 bases and J dropped 6; count of bases not matched to a gene: 21. This sample is part of a study of shared clonotypes between healthy human individuals. The source is a man aged 25-45 years in good health. The chain carries TRBV7-2 and TRBJ2-5; 7 positions agree with TRBD2. The specimen was naive CD4+ T cells sorted from blood. The subset was: CD45RA+ positively selected. The CDR3 reads CASSPLGAAGSQLKTQYF. The CDR3 DNA reads TGTGCCAGCAGCCCTCTCGGGGCAGCGGGGTCACAGTTAAAGACCCAGTACTTC. The whole variable domain, remainder taken from reference TRBV7-2 and TRBJ2-5, is GAGVSQSPSNKVTEKGKDVELRCDPISGHTALYWYRQSLGQGLEFLIYFQGNSAPDKSGLPSDRFSAERTGGSVSTLTIQRTQQEDSAVYLCASSPLGAAGSQLKTQYFGPGTRLLVL.